This TCR beta chain derives from a study of resident and recirculating memory T cells in vitiligo. Background on the study: No cells were sorted; samples were homogenized just before genomic DNA extraction. Regarding the study as a whole: TCR sequences were not conserved across biopsy sites or patients.

TCRdb's copy holds only in-frame clones and misses some; the assay was immunoSEQ multiplex PCR. The data show 65,000 to 80,000 clones, roughly nine tenths seen once. Germline loops: CDR1 SGHTA, CDR2 FQGNSA. The ends were cut back, 4 bases at V and 3 bases at J, with 9 bases in the middle. CDR3 size: 13 residues. No vitiligo treatment was given during the prior three months. In the case of this clone: Antigen specificity is unknown.

The V and J genes are TRBV7-2 and TRBJ1-1; D gene ambiguous. This clonotype originated in a male donor with vitiligo. The sequencing sample was made of blood. CDR3 coding DNA: TGTGCCAGCAGCTCGACGGGGTACACTGAAGCTTTCTTT. Residues: CASSSTGYTEAFF.